A selection of T cell receptor beta chains follows, all from one sample in a study of human T cells and chemical hapten exposure. TCRdb re-analysed the RACE reads in MiXCR, keeping a single row per CDR3 protein. The data contain around 380,000 distinct CDR3 sequences, roughly 4.8% of them singletons. The sequences come from whole blood, collected in connection with sensitization to the hapten diphenylcyclopropenone (DPC). The receptors derive from a woman in her 50s with alopecia areata. Some clones in this sample may be carry-over from other donors' samples. The CDR3 runs from the conserved cysteine through the conserved F or W. Each record gives: D gene, clone size, J gene, V gene, CDR3 protein, CDR3 DNA. D genes are given only for firm matches. Size tells how often a clone was seen (once, few, many) or the class of an expanded clone, and some rows leave it out.

d_gene: -
abundance: many
j_gene: TRBJ2-7
v_gene: TRBV27
CDR3aa: CASSHRGYEQYF
CDR3nt: TGTGCCAGCAGCCACCGGGGCTACGAGCAGTACTTC

d_gene: -
abundance: many
j_gene: TRBJ1-6
v_gene: TRBV2
CDR3aa: CDFRDGGVYNSPLHF
CDR3nt: TGTGACTTCCGGGACGGCGGAGTCTATAATTCACCCCTCCACTTT

d_gene: TRBD2
abundance: many
j_gene: TRBJ2-2
v_gene: TRBV7-2
CDR3aa: CASTTSGSGTGELFF
CDR3nt: TGTGCCAGCACTACTAGCGGGAGTGGTACCGGGGAGCTGTTTTTT

d_gene: -
abundance: -
j_gene: TRBJ2-5
v_gene: TRBV6-5
CDR3aa: CASSYQLTKETQYF
CDR3nt: TGTGCCAGCAGTTACCAATTAACTAAAGAGACCCAGTACTTC

d_gene: -
abundance: -
j_gene: TRBJ1-3
v_gene: TRBV12-3/TRBV12-4
CDR3aa: CASRPLGRNTIYF
CDR3nt: TGTGCCAGCAGGCCCCTGGGGCGAAACACCATATATTTT

d_gene: -
abundance: many
j_gene: TRBJ2-4
v_gene: TRBV28
CDR3aa: CASSLERNIQYF
CDR3nt: TGTGCCAGCAGTTTAGAAAGGAACATTCAGTACTTC

d_gene: TRBD1
abundance: -
j_gene: TRBJ1-1
v_gene: TRBV7-2
CDR3aa: CASSLTGGSPNTEAFF
CDR3nt: TGTGCCAGCAGCTTAACAGGGGGCAGTCCCAACACTGAAGCTTTCTTT

d_gene: TRBD1
abundance: few
j_gene: TRBJ1-6
v_gene: TRBV4-2
CDR3aa: CASSQLTGGNYNSPLHF
CDR3nt: TGTGCCAGCAGCCAGCTTACAGGGGGCAACTATAATTCACCCCTCCACTTT

d_gene: -
abundance: many
j_gene: TRBJ2-7
v_gene: TRBV9
CDR3aa: CASSVGHNPNEQYF
CDR3nt: TGTGCCAGCAGCGTTGGACACAATCCCAACGAGCAGTACTTC

d_gene: TRBD1
abundance: many
j_gene: TRBJ1-2
v_gene: TRBV20-1
CDR3aa: CSAREQGAAYGYTF
CDR3nt: TGCAGTGCTAGAGAACAGGGGGCGGCCTATGGCTACACCTTC

d_gene: -
abundance: few
j_gene: TRBJ1-5
v_gene: TRBV14
CDR3aa: CASSGRGNQPQHF
CDR3nt: TGTGCCAGCAGCGGACGGGGCAATCAGCCCCAGCATTTT

d_gene: TRBD2
abundance: -
j_gene: TRBJ2-5
v_gene: TRBV20-1
CDR3aa: CSASSGTSAVQETQYF
CDR3nt: TGCAGTGCTTCCTCCGGGACTAGCGCCGTTCAAGAGACCCAGTACTTC

d_gene: TRBD2
abundance: -
j_gene: TRBJ2-1
v_gene: TRBV11-2
CDR3aa: CASSLAVAGGYNEQFF
CDR3nt: TGTGCCAGCAGCTTAGCGGTGGCGGGGGGGTACAATGAGCAGTTCTTC

d_gene: -
abundance: many
j_gene: TRBJ2-2
v_gene: TRBV6-6
CDR3aa: CASTLGERTGELFF
CDR3nt: TGTGCCAGCACCCTGGGGGAGAGGACCGGGGAGCTGTTTTTT

d_gene: TRBD1
abundance: many
j_gene: TRBJ1-2
v_gene: TRBV18
CDR3aa: CASSEGQDYGYTF
CDR3nt: TGTGCCAGCTCTGAGGGACAGGACTATGGCTACACCTTC

d_gene: -
abundance: many
j_gene: TRBJ1-3
v_gene: TRBV4-3
CDR3aa: CASSQDRTSRSGNTIYF
CDR3nt: TGCGCCAGCAGCCAAGATAGGACATCGCGATCTGGAAACACCATATATTTT

d_gene: -
abundance: many
j_gene: TRBJ2-7
v_gene: TRBV12-3/TRBV12-4
CDR3aa: CASSWTLSEQYF
CDR3nt: TGTGCCAGCAGTTGGACCCTTAGCGAGCAGTACTTC

d_gene: -
abundance: many
j_gene: TRBJ1-1
v_gene: TRBV6-6
CDR3aa: CASSPPFRGPSQAFF
CDR3nt: TGTGCCAGCAGCCCGCCTTTTCGGGGACCCTCCCAAGCTTTCTTT

d_gene: -
abundance: many
j_gene: TRBJ2-2
v_gene: TRBV6-6
CDR3aa: CASTLSGGGRHTGELFF
CDR3nt: TGTGCCAGCACCCTAAGTGGGGGGGGCCGCCACACCGGGGAGCTGTTTTTT

d_gene: -
abundance: many
j_gene: TRBJ1-1
v_gene: TRBV5-5
CDR3aa: CASSLWAGYTEAFF
CDR3nt: TGTGCCAGCAGCTTGTGGGCGGGTTATACTGAAGCTTTCTTT

d_gene: -
abundance: many
j_gene: TRBJ1-6
v_gene: TRBV7-9
CDR3aa: CASETGTALFGNSPLHF
CDR3nt: TGTGCCAGCGAAACAGGGACTGCTCTTTTTGGGAATTCACCCCTCCACTTT

d_gene: -
abundance: -
j_gene: TRBJ2-7
v_gene: TRBV14
CDR3aa: CASSQEEYEQYF
CDR3nt: TGTGCCAGCAGCCAAGAGGAGTACGAGCAGTACTTC

d_gene: -
abundance: -
j_gene: TRBJ2-3
v_gene: TRBV12-3/TRBV12-4
CDR3aa: CASDVGDTQYF
CDR3nt: TGTGCCAGCGATGTGGGAGATACGCAGTATTTT

d_gene: -
abundance: many
j_gene: TRBJ1-1
v_gene: TRBV9
CDR3aa: CASSVDRNTEAFF
CDR3nt: TGTGCCAGCAGCGTAGACAGGAACACTGAAGCTTTCTTT

d_gene: -
abundance: few
j_gene: TRBJ2-3
v_gene: TRBV6-5
CDR3aa: CASSYDGADTQYF
CDR3nt: TGTGCCAGCAGTTACGACGGGGCAGATACGCAGTATTTT

d_gene: -
abundance: many
j_gene: TRBJ2-3
v_gene: TRBV11-3
CDR3aa: CASSLGQSEDTQYF
CDR3nt: TGTGCCAGCAGCTTGGGTCAGAGCGAGGATACGCAGTATTTT

d_gene: -
abundance: -
j_gene: TRBJ2-5
v_gene: TRBV28
CDR3aa: CASSTGGYQETQYF
CDR3nt: TGTGCCAGCAGTACAGGAGGATACCAAGAGACCCAGTACTTC

d_gene: TRBD1
abundance: many
j_gene: TRBJ1-6
v_gene: TRBV5-1
CDR3aa: CASSLSGQGYSPLHF
CDR3nt: TGCGCCAGCAGCTTGAGCGGACAGGGGTATTCACCCCTCCACTTT

d_gene: TRBD2
abundance: -
j_gene: TRBJ2-3
v_gene: TRBV5-1
CDR3aa: CASSLGTSLRSDTQYF
CDR3nt: TGCGCCAGCAGCCTAGGGACTAGCTTGAGGTCAGATACGCAGTATTTT

d_gene: TRBD1
abundance: many
j_gene: TRBJ2-3
v_gene: TRBV5-1
CDR3aa: CASSLEGTGGTDTQYF
CDR3nt: TGCGCCAGCAGCTTGGAAGGGACAGGGGGCACAGATACGCAGTATTTT

d_gene: -
abundance: many
j_gene: TRBJ1-1
v_gene: TRBV12-3/TRBV12-4
CDR3aa: CASSLGPHGSNTEAFF
CDR3nt: TGTGCCAGCAGTTTGGGGCCTCACGGGAGCAACACTGAAGCTTTCTTT

d_gene: -
abundance: many
j_gene: TRBJ1-3
v_gene: TRBV4-3
CDR3aa: CASSQVYGGFFSGNTIYF
CDR3nt: TGCGCCAGCAGCCAAGTCTACGGAGGCTTCTTCTCTGGAAACACCATATATTTT

d_gene: TRBD1
abundance: many
j_gene: TRBJ2-5
v_gene: TRBV7-7
CDR3aa: CASSTDRGLETQYF
CDR3nt: TGTGCCAGCAGCACCGACAGGGGGCTGGAGACCCAGTACTTC

d_gene: -
abundance: -
j_gene: TRBJ1-1
v_gene: TRBV12-3/TRBV12-4
CDR3aa: CASSFPTGTEAFF
CDR3nt: TGTGCCAGCAGTTTTCCAACGGGGACTGAAGCTTTCTTT

d_gene: TRBD2
abundance: -
j_gene: TRBJ2-7
v_gene: TRBV5-6
CDR3aa: CASSLGLAKAYEQYF
CDR3nt: TGTGCCAGCAGCTTGGGACTAGCGAAGGCCTACGAGCAGTACTTC

d_gene: -
abundance: -
j_gene: TRBJ1-1
v_gene: TRBV20-1
CDR3aa: CSASKRANTEAFF
CDR3nt: TGCAGTGCTAGTAAGCGGGCCAACACTGAAGCTTTCTTT

d_gene: -
abundance: -
j_gene: TRBJ2-3
v_gene: TRBV9
CDR3aa: CASSVEGLTDTQYF
CDR3nt: TGTGCCAGCAGCGTAGAGGGCCTCACGGATACGCAGTATTTT

d_gene: -
abundance: few
j_gene: TRBJ2-2
v_gene: TRBV24-1
CDR3aa: CATSDSVGELFF
CDR3nt: TGTGCCACCAGTGATTCTGTCGGGGAGCTGTTTTTT

d_gene: -
abundance: many
j_gene: TRBJ2-3
v_gene: TRBV7-2
CDR3aa: CASSLNGITDTQYF
CDR3nt: TGTGCCAGCAGCTTGAACGGGATCACAGATACGCAGTATTTT

d_gene: -
abundance: few
j_gene: TRBJ2-7
v_gene: TRBV4-2
CDR3aa: CASSQDPAGSSYEQYF
CDR3nt: TGTGCCAGCAGCCAAGATCCGGCGGGGAGCTCCTACGAGCAGTACTTC

d_gene: -
abundance: many
j_gene: TRBJ2-5
v_gene: TRBV7-6
CDR3aa: CASSPPGGEETQYF
CDR3nt: TGTGCCAGCAGCCCACCCGGAGGTGAAGAGACCCAGTACTTC

d_gene: -
abundance: few
j_gene: TRBJ2-5
v_gene: TRBV18
CDR3aa: CASMGEYAQETQYF
CDR3nt: TGTGCCAGCATGGGGGAATACGCACAAGAGACCCAGTACTTC

d_gene: TRBD1
abundance: -
j_gene: TRBJ1-1
v_gene: TRBV18
CDR3aa: CASSPLQGAEAFF
CDR3nt: TGTGCCAGCTCACCACTTCAGGGGGCTGAAGCTTTCTTT

d_gene: -
abundance: few
j_gene: TRBJ2-1
v_gene: TRBV12-3/TRBV12-4
CDR3aa: CASNFNWGHEQFF
CDR3nt: TGTGCCAGCAATTTTAACTGGGGCCATGAGCAGTTCTTC